This T cell receptor (beta chain) originates from a study of control samples from healthy donors and cancer patients. Assay used: immunoSEQ multiplex PCR; TCRdb lists only in-frame clones, some missing. The data contain some 150,000 clones, roughly 94% of them singletons. Germline V CDR1 and CDR2: SNHLY, FYNNEI. The CDR3 runs 13 residues. V was cut by 6 bases and J by 6 bases, with 14 bases left in between. The specimen sequenced was PBMCs. The sequence came from a man aged 55 to 69 with colorectal cancer. This chain joins TRBV2 and TRBJ1-2; D is perhaps TRBD1 (5 bases). CDR3 sequence reads: CASRLMGGDGYTF. CDR3 bases: TGTGCCAGCAGACTAATGGGGGGAGATGGCTACACCTTC.